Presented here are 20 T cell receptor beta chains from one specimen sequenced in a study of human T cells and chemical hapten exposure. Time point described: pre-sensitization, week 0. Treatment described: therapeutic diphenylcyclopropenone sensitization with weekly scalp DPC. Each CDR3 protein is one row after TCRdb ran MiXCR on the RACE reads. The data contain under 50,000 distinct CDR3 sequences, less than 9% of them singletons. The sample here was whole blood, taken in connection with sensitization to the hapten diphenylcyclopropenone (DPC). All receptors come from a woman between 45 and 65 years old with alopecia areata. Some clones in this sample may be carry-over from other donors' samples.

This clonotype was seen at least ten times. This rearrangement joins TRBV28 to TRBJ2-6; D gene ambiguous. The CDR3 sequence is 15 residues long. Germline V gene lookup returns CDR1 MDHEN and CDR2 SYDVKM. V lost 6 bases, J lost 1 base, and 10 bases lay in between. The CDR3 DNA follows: TGTGCCAGCAGGTCGCCAAATTCTGGGGCCAACGTCCTGACTTTC. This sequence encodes CASRSPNSGANVLTF.

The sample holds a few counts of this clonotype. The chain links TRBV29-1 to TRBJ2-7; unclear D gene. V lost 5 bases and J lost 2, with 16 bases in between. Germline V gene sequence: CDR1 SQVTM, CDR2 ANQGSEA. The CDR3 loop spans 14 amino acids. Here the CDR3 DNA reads TGCAGCGTTCTTGTGTACAGAGCCCCCTACGAGCAGTACTTC. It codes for CSVLVYRAPYEQYF.

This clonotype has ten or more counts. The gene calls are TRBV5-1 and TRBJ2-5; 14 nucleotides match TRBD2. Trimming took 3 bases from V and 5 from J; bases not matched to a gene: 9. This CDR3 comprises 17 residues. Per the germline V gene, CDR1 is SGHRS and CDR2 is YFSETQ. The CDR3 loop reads CASSSGLAGGSHETQYF. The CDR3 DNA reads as TGCGCCAGCAGCTCTGGACTAGCGGGAGGAAGTCACGAGACCCAGTACTTC.

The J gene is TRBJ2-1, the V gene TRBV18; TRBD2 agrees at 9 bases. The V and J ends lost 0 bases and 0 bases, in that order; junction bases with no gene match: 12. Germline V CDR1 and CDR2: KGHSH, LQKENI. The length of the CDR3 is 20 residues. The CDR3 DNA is TGTGCCAGCTCACCACCGAATACAGGACTAGCGATCAGCTCCTACAATGAGCAGTTCTTC. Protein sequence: CASSPPNTGLAISSYNEQFF.

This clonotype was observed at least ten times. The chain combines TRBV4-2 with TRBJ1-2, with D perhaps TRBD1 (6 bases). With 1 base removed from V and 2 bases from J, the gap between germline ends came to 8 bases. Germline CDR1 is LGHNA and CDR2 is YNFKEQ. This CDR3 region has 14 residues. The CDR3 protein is CASSQGTGNYGYTF. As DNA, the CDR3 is TGTGCCAGCAGCCAAGGAACAGGGAACTATGGCTACACCTTC.

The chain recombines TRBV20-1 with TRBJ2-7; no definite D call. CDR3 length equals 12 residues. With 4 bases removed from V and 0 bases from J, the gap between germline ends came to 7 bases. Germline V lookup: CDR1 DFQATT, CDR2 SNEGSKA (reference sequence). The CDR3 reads CSAKVSSYEQYF. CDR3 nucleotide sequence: TGCAGTGCTAAAGTTAGCTCCTACGAGCAGTACTTC.

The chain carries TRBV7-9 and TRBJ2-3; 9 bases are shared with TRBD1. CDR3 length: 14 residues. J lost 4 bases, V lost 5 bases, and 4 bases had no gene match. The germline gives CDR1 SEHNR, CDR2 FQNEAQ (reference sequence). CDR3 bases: TGTGCCAGCAGCCCGGACAGGGGCTCAGATACGCAGTATTTT. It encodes CASSPDRGSDTQYF.

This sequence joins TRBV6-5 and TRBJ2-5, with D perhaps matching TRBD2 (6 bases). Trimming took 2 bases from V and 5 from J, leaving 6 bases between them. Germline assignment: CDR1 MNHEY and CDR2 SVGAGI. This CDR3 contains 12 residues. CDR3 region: CASSYRGETQYF. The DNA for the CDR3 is TGTGCCAGCAGTTACCGGGGGGAGACCCAGTACTTC.

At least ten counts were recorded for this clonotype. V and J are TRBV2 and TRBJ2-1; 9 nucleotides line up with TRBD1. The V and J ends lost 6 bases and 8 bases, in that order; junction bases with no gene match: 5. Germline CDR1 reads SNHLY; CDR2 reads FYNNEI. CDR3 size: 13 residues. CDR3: CASRGTGPHEQFF. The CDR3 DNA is TGTGCCAGCAGGGGGACAGGGCCCCATGAGCAGTTCTTC.

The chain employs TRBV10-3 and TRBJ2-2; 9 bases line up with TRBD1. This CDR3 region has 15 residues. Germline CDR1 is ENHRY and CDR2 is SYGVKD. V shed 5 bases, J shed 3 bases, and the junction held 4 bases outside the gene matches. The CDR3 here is CAISTGGDDTGELFF. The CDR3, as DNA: TGTGCCATCAGTACAGGGGGCGATGACACCGGGGAGCTGTTTTTT.

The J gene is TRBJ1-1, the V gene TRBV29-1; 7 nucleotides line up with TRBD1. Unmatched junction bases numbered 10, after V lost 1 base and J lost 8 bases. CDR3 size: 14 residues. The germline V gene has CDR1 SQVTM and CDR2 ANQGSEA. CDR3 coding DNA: TGCAGCGTTGAAGCCGTAACCAGGGGGTCCGAAGCTTTCTTT. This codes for CSVEAVTRGSEAFF.

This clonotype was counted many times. CDR3 amino acids: CASSGGVNSPLHF. CDR3 coding DNA: TGTGCCAGCAGCGGGGGAGTTAATTCACCCCTCCACTTT. The chain couples TRBV5-5 to TRBJ1-6; possible D gene TRBD1, 5 bases. The CDR3 is made up of 13 amino acids. V dropped 4 bases and J dropped 6 bases, with 8 bases sitting between them. Germline V gene lookup returns CDR1 SGHKS and CDR2 YYEKEE (reference sequence). Looking up the rest from reference TRBV5-5 and TRBJ1-6 gives the full variable domain: DAGVTQSPTHLIKTRGQQVTLRCSPISGHKSVSWYQQVLGQGPQFIFQYYEKEERGRGNFPDRFSARQFPNYSSELNVNALLLGDSALYLCASSGGVNSPLHFGNGTRLTVT.

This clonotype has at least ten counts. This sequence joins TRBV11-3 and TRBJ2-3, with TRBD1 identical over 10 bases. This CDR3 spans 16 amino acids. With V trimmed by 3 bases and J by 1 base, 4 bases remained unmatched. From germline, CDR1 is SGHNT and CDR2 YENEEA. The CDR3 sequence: CASSLGGQGRTDTQYF. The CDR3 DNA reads TGTGCCAGCAGCTTGGGGGGACAGGGGCGCACAGATACGCAGTATTTT.

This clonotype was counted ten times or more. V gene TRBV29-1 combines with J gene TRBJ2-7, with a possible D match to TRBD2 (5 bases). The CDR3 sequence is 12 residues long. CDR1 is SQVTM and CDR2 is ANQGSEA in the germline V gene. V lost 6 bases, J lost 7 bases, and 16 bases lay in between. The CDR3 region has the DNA TGCAGCGTCGCACACATAGCGAAGGAGCAGTACTTC. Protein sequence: CSVAHIAKEQYF.

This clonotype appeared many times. The CDR3 loop reads CASSLKRKGTEAFF. The DNA for the CDR3 is TGTGCCAGCAGTTTAAAGAGAAAAGGCACTGAAGCTTTCTTT. The chain has TRBV12-3 or TRBV12-4 and TRBJ1-1; D unresolved. V was trimmed by 2 bases and J by 4 bases, leaving 11 bases between them. This CDR3 comprises 14 residues.

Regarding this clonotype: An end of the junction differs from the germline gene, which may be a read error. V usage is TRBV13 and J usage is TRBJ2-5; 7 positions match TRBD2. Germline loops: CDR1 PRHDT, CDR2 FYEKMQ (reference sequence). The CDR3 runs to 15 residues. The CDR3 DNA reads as TGTGCCAGCAGCTTAACGGGAGGACTCCAAGAGACCCAGTGCTTC. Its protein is CASSLTGGLQETQCF.

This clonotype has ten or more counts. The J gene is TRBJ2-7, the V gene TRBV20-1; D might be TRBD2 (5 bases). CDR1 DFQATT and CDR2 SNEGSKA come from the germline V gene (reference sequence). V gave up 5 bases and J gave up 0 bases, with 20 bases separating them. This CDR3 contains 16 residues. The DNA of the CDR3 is TGCAGTGCTGCCCGACCCGCCCAGCGGCTCTCCTACGAGCAGTACTTC. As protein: CSAARPAQRLSYEQYF.

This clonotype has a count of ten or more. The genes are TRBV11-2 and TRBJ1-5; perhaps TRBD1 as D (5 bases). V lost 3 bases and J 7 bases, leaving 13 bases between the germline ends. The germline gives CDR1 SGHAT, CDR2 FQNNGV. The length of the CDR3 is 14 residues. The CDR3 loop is CASSLGSGGQPQHF. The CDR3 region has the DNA TGTGCCAGCAGCTTGGGGAGCGGGGGACAGCCCCAGCATTTT.

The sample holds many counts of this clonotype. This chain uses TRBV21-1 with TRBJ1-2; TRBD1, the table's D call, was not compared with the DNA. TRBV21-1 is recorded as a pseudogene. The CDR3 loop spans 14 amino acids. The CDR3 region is CASSPDSTHYGYTF. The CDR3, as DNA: TGTGCCAGCAGCCCGGACAGCACTCACTATGGCTACACCTTC.

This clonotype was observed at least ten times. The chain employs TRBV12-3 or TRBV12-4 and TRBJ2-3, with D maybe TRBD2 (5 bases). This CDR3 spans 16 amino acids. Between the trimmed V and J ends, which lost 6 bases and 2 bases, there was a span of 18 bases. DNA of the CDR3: TGTGCCAGCAGACTCGCCGGGGTGCGGATCACAGATACGCAGTATTTT. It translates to CASRLAGVRITDTQYF.